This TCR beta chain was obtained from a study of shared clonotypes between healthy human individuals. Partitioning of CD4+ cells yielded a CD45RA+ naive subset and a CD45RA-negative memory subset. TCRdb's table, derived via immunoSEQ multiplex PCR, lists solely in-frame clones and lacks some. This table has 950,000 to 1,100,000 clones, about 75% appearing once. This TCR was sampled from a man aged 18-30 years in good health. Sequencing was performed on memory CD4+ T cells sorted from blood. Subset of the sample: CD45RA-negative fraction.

The CDR3 loop is CSVDSQGSYGYTF. CDR3 sequence (DNA): TGCAGCGTTGATTCTCAGGGGTCCTATGGCTACACCTTC. The chain links TRBV29-1 to TRBJ1-2, with a tentative D call TRBD1 (6 bases). The CDR3 is 13 residues long. V dropped 3 bases and J dropped 4 bases, with 12 bases sitting between them. Germline CDR1 reads SQVTM; CDR2 reads ANQGSEA.